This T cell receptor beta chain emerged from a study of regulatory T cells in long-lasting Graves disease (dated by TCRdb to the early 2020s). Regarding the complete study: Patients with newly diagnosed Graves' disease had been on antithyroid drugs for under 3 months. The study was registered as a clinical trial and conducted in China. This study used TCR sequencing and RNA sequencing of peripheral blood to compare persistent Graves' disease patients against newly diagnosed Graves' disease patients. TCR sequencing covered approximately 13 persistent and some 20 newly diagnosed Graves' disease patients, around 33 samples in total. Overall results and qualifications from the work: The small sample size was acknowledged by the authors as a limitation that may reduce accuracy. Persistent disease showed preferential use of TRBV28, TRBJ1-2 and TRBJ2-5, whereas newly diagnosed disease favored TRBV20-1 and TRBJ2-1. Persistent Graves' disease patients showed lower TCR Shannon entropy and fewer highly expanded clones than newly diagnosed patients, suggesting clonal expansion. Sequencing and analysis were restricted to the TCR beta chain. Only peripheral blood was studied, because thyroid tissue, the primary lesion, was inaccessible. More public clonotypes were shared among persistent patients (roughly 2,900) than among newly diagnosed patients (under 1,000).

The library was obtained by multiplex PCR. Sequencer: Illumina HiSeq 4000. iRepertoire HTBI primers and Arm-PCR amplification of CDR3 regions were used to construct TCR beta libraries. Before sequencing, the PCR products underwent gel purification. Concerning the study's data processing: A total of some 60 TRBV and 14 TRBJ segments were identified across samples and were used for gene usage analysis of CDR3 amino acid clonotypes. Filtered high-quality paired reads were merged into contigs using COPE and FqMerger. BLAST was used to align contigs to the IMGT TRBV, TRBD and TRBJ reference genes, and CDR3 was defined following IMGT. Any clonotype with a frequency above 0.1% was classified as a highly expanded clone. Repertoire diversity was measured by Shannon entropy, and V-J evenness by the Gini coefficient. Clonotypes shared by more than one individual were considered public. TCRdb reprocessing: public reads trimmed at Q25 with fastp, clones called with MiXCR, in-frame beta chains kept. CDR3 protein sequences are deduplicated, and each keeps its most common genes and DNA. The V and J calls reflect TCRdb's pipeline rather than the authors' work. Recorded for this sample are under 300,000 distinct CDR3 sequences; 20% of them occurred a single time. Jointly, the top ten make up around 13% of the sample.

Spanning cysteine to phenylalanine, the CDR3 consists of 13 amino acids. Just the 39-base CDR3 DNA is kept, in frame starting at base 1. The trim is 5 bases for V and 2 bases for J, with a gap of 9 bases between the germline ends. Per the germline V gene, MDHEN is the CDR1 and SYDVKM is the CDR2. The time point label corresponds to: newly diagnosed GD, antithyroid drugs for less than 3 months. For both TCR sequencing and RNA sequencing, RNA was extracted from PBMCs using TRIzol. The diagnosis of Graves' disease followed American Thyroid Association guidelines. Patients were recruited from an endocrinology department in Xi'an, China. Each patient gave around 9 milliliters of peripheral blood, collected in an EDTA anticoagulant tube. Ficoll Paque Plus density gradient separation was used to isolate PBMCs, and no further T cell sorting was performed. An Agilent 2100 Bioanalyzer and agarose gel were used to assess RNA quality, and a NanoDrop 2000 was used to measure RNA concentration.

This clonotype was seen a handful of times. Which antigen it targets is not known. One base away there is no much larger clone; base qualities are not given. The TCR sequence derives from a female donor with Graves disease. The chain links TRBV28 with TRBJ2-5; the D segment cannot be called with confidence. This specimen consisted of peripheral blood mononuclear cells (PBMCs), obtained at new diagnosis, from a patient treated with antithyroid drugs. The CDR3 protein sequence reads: CASSPRTQETQYF. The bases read TGTGCCAGCAGTCCGAGGACGCAAGAGACCCAGTACTTC.